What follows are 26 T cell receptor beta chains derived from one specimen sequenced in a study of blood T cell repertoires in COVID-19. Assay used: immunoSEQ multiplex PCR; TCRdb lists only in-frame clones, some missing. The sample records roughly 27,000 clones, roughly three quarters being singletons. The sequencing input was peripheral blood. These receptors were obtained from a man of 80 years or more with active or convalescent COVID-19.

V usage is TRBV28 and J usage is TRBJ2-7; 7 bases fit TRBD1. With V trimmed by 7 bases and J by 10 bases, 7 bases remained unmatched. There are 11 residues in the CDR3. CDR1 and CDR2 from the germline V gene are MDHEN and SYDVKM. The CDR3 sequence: CASNEGQIQYF. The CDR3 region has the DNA TGTGCCAGCAACGAGGGACAGATCCAGTACTTC.

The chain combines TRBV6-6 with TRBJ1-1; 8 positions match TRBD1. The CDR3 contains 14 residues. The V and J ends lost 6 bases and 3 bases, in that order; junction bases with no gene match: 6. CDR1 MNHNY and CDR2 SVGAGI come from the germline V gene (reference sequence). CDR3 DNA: TGTGCCAGCAGCTGGGACAGGATATACACTGAAGCTTTCTTT. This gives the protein CASSWDRIYTEAFF.

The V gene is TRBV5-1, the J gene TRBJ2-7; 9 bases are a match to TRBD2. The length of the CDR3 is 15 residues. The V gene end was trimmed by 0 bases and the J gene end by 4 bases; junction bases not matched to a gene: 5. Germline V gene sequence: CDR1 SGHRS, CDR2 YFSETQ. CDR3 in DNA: TGCGCCAGCAGCTTGGACCCTAGCGGGGTGTACGAGCAGTACTTC. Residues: CASSLDPSGVYEQYF.

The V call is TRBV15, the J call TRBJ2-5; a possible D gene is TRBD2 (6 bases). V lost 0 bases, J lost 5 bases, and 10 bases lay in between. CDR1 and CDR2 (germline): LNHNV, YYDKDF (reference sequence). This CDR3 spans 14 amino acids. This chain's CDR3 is CATSREEGGETQYF. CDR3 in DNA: TGTGCCACCAGCAGAGAGGAGGGCGGGGAGACCCAGTACTTC.

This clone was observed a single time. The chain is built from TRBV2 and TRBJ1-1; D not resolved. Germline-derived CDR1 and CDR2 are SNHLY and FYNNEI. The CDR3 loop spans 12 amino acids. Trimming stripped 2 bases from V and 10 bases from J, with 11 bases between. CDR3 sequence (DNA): TGTGCCAGCAGTGAATATCCGCTCGGAGCTTTCTTT. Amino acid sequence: CASSEYPLGAFF.

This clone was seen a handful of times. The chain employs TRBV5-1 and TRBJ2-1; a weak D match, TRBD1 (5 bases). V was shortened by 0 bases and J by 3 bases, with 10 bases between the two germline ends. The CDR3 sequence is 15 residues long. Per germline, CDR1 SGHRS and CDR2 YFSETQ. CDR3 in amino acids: CASSLVDGHYNEQFF. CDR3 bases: TGCGCCAGCAGCTTGGTCGATGGACACTACAATGAGCAGTTCTTC.

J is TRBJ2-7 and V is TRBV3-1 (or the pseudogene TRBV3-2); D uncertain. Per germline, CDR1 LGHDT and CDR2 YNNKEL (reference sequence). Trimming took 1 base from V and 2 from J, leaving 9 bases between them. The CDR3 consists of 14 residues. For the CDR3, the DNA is TGTGCCAGCAGCCAAGGGCAGTCCCCCTACGAGCAGTACTTC. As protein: CASSQGQSPYEQYF.

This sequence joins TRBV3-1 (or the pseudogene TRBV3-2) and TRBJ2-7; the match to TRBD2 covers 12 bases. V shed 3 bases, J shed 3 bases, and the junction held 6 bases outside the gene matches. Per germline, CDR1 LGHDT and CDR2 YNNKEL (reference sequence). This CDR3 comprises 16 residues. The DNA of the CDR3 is TGTGCCAGCAGCCAGGTAGGACTAGCGGGGATCTACGAGCAGTACTTC. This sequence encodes CASSQVGLAGIYEQYF.

CDR3 sequence: CASSLSWDKHQPQHF. The CDR3 DNA reads as TGTGCCAGCAGTTTATCATGGGACAAACATCAGCCCCAGCATTTT. The chain employs TRBV28 and TRBJ1-5; D is perhaps TRBD1 (6 bases). Trimming removed 1 base from V and 5 bases from J, with 12 bases in between. This CDR3 is 15 amino acids long. CDR1 and CDR2 (germline): MDHEN, SYDVKM.

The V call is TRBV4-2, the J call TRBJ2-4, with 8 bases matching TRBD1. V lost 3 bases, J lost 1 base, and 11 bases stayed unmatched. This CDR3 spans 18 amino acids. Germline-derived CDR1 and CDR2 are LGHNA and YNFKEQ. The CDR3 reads CASSHGGTGSSAKNIQYF. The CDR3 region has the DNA TGTGCCAGCAGCCATGGGGGGACAGGATCATCGGCCAAAAACATTCAGTACTTC.

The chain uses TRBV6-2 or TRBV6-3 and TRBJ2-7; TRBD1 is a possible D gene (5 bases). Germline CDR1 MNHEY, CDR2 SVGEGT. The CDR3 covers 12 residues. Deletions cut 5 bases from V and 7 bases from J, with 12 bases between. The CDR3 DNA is TGTGCCAGCAGTCAATACAGACAGGAGCAGTACTTC. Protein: CASSQYRQEQYF.

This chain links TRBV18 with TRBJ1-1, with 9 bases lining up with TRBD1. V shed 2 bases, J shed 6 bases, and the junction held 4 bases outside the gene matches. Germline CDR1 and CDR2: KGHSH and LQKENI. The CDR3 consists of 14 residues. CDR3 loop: CASSPGTGYAEAFF. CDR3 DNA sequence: TGTGCCAGCTCACCAGGGACAGGGTACGCTGAAGCTTTCTTT.

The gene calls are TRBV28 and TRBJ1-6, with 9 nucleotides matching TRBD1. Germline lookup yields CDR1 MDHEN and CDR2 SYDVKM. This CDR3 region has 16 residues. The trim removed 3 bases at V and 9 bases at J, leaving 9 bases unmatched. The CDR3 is CASSFPGTGSFSPLHF. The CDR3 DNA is TGTGCCAGCAGTTTCCCCGGGACAGGGAGCTTTTCACCCCTCCACTTT.

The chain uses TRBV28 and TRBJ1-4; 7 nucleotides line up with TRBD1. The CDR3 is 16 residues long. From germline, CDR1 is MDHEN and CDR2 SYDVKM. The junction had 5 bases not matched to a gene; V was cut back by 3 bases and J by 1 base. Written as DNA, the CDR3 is TGTGCCAGCAGTTTGGGGGACAGTAGAACTAATGAAAAACTGTTTTTT. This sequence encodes CASSLGDSRTNEKLFF.

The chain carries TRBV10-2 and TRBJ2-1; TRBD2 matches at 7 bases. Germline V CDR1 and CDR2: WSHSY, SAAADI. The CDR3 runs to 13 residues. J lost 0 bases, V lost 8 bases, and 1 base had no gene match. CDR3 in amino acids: CASGTTSYNEQFF. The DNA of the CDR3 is TGCGCCAGCGGGACTACCTCCTACAATGAGCAGTTCTTC.

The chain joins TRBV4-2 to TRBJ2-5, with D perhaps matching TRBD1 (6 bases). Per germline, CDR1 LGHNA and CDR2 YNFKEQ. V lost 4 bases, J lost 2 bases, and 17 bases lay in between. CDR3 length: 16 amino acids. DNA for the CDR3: TGTGCCAGCAGCCTTCCTTCCCAGCAGGGGCAAGAGACCCAGTACTTC. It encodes CASSLPSQQGQETQYF.

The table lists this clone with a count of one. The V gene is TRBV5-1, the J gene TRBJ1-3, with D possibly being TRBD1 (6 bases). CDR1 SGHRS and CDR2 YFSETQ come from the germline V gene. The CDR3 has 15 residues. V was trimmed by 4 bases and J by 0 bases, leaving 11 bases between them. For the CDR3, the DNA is TGCGCCAGCAGCCTGTCGACAGGCTCTGGAAACACCATATATTTT. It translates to CASSLSTGSGNTIYF.

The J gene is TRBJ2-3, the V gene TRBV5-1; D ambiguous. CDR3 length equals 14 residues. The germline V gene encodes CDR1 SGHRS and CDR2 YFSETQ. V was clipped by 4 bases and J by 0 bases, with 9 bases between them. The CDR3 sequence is CASSLSKSTDTQYF. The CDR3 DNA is TGCGCCAGCAGCCTCAGTAAGAGCACAGATACGCAGTATTTT.

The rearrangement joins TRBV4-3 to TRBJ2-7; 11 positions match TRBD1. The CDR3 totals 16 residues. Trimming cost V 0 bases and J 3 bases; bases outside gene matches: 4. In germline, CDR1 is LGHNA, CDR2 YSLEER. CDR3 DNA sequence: TGCGCCAGCAGCCAAGATCAAGGGACAGGGGGCTACGAGCAGTACTTC. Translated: CASSQDQGTGGYEQYF.

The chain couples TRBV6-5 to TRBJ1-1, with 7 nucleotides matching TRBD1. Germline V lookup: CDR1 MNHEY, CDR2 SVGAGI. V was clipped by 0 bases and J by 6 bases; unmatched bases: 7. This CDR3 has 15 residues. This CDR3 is CASSYSVTGPPEAFF. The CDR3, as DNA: TGTGCCAGCAGTTACTCCGTGACAGGGCCCCCTGAAGCTTTCTTT.

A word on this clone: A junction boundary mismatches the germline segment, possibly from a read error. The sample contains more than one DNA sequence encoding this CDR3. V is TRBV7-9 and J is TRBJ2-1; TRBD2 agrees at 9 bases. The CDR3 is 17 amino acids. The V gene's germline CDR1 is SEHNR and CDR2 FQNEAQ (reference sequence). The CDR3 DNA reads TGCGCCAGCAGCTTCTCCGGCCGCGGGGGGGCGGGAAATGAGCAGTTCTTC. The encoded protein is CASSFSGRGGAGNEQFF.

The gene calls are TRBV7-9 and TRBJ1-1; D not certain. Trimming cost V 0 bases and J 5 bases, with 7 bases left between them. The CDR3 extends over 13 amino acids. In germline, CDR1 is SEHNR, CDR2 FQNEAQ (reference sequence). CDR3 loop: CASSLAGDTEAFF. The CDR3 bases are TGTGCCAGCAGCTTAGCCGGGGATACTGAAGCTTTCTTT.

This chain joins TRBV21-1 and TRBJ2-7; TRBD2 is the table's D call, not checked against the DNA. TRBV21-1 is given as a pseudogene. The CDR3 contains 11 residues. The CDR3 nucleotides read TGTGCCAGCAGCAACCGGGACGAGCAGTACTTC. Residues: CASSNRDEQYF.

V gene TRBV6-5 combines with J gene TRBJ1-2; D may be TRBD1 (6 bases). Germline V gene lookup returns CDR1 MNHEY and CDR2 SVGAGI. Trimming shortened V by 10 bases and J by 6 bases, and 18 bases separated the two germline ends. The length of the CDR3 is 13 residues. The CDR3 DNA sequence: TGTGCCACCAGGTTCAACAGGGTGGATGGCTACACCTTC. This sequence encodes CATRFNRVDGYTF.

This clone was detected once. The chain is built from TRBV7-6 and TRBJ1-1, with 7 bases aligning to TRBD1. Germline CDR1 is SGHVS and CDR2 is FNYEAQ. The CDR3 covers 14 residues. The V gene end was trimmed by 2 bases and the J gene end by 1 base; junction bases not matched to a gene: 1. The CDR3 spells CASSLRQGNTEAFF. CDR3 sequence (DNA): TGTGCCAGCAGCTTAAGACAGGGGAACACTGAAGCTTTCTTT.

CDR3 region: CASSFQGAVKLFF. The CDR3 DNA is TGTGCCAGCAGCTTTCAGGGGGCGGTTAAACTGTTTTTT. This sequence joins TRBV5-6 and TRBJ1-4, with TRBD1 identical over 8 bases. From germline, CDR1 is SGHDT and CDR2 YYEEEE. The CDR3 sequence is 13 residues long. V lost 2 bases to trimming and J lost 11 bases; unmatched junction nucleotides: 5.